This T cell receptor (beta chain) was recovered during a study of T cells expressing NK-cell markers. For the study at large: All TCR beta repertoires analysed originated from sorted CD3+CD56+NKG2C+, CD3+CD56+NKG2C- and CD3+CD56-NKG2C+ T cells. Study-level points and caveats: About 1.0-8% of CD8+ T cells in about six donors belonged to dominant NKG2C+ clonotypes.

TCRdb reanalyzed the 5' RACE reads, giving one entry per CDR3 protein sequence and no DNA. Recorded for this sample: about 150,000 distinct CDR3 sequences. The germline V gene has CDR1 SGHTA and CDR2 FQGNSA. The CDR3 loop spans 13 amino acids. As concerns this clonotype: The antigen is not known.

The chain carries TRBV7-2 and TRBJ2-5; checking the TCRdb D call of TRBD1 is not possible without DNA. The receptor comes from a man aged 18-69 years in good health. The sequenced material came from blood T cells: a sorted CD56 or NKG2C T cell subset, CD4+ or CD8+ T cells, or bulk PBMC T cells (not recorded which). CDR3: CASRTGIGETQYF.